Presented here are 31 T cell receptor gamma chains from one specimen sequenced in a study of γδ T cells in repeated Plasmodium falciparum infection. Flow sorting of PBMC yielded separate Vgamma9/Vdelta2+ and Vdelta2-negative gammadelta T cell populations for bulk repertoire analysis. TCRdb redid clone calling on the multiplex PCR reads using CATT. The sample carries tens of thousands of gamma-chain clones, around 2.9% recorded once. Sequenced sample: gamma-delta T cells from blood. The receptors here all came from a pool of human donors (malaria-infected and uninfected, not separated).

As for this clone: This probably arose from a read error, given a far larger clone one base away. A V gene of TRGV8 was called, but no J gene was assigned. Germline CDR1 and CDR2: VENAVY and YDSYNSRV. CDR3 length equals 13 residues. The CDR3 here is CATWDFLSYKKLF. The CDR3 region has the DNA TGTGCCACCTGGGATTTCCTTTCTTATAAGAAGCTCTTT.

This clone was observed at least ten times. V gene TRGV2 combines with J gene TRGJ1 or TRGJ2. The CDR3 has 15 residues. The V and J ends lost 0 bases and 5 bases, in that order; junction bases with no gene match: 10. Germline V gives CDR1 EGSNGY, CDR2 YDSYNSKV. CDR3 in DNA: TGTGCCACCTGGGACGGGCACCATGGAGATTATAAGAAACTCTTT. Translated: CATWDGHHGDYKKLF.

The rearrangement links TRGV9 to TRGJP. No J gene was available from TCRdb, and it was assigned here by a germline match of the DNA. Germline trimming cut 1 base from V and 4 bases from J; bases unmatched to any gene: 7. The germline V gene has CDR1 GITISATS and CDR2 ISYDGTV (reference sequence). This CDR3 has 18 amino acids. CDR3 sequence reads: CALWEVTLQELGKKIKVF. The CDR3 coding sequence is TGTGCCTTGTGGGAGGTTACACTTCAAGAGTTGGGCAAAAAAATCAAGGTATTT.

This clone was counted ten times or more. TCRdb assigns this DNA the protein of a much larger clone, which departs from its translation at residue 3; this likely reflects a read error, and the protein shown comes from translating the DNA. The chain has TRGV2 and TRGJ1 or TRGJ2. The V gene's germline CDR1 is EGSNGY and CDR2 YDSYNSKV. The CDR3 runs to 12 residues. Here the CDR3 DNA reads TGTGCCTCCTGGGACGGGCCTTATAAGAAACTCTTT. It specifies CASWDGPYKKLF.

The CDR3: CALWSPGLYYKKLF. The CDR3 DNA reads as TGTGCCTTGTGGAGTCCAGGACTTTATTATAAGAAACTCTTT. The genes are TRGV9 and TRGJ1 or TRGJ2. TCRdb supplies no J gene; here it was assigned by aligning the nucleotide sequence to germline. The CDR3 is 14 residues long. CDR1 is GITISATS, CDR2 ISYDGTV, per germline (reference sequence). Unmatched junction bases numbered 11, after V lost 6 bases and J lost 3 bases.

The table lists this clone with many counts. The chain couples TRGV4 to TRGJ1 or TRGJ2. Germline loops: CDR1 EGSTGY, CDR2 YDSYTSSV. This CDR3 is built from 11 residues. Germline trimming cut 5 bases from V and 7 bases from J; bases unmatched to any gene: 5. The CDR3 spells CATWGFYKKLF. CDR3 DNA: TGTGCCACCTGGGGCTTCTATAAGAAACTCTTT.

A few counts support this clone. A far larger clone is only one base removed, so a read error is likely. This sample includes further DNA sequences coding for the same CDR3. The V segment is TRGV2, and no J call was made. The CDR3 is 14 amino acids. Per the germline V gene, CDR1 is EGSNGY and CDR2 is YDSYNSKV. The CDR3 region is CATWDVGGSYKKLF. The CDR3 DNA reads as TGTGCCACCTGGGACGTTGGAGGTAGTTATAAGAAACTCTTC.

This clone was found many times. A single base is all that separates this from a far larger clone, so a read error is likely. It is unclear where the CDR3 begins or ends on the DNA, so no DNA is shown, and the CDR3 is as TCRdb lists it. The J gene has no call, while the V gene is TRGV5. Per the germline V gene, CDR1 is VINAFY and CDR2 is YDVSNSKD. Inclusive of both ends, the CDR3 amounts to 32 amino acids. CDR3 region: CATWDRRRIIRNSLAVEQHWLSQVSIGRIQHF.

Note on this clone: TCRdb lists the protein of a much larger clone for this DNA, which differs at residue 5, so this is likely a read error; the protein given here is translated from the DNA itself. The rearrangement links TRGV2 to TRGJP1. No J gene was available from TCRdb, and it was assigned here by a germline match of the DNA. The CDR3 runs to 18 residues. The J segment lost 0 bases and the V segment lost 8 bases, leaving 18 bases of the junction unmatched. Germline lookup yields CDR1 EGSNGY and CDR2 YDSYNSKV. The CDR3 DNA reads as TGTGCCACCTCCAAGATGGCTCTTAAATATACCACTGGTTGGTTCAAGATATTT. This encodes CATSKMALKYTTGWFKIF.

With regard to this clone: Translating this DNA gives a protein that differs at residue 8 from the TCRdb one, which belongs to a much larger clone; a read error is likely, and the protein shown is this translation. The chain carries TRGV9 and TRGJP2. TCRdb offers no J gene call, so here the DNA was matched to germline to obtain one. This CDR3 is 17 amino acids long. With V trimmed by 3 bases and J by 8 bases, 18 bases remained unmatched. The germline CDR1 and CDR2 sequences are GITISATS and ISYDGTV (reference sequence). The CDR3 DNA reads TGTGCCTTGTGGGAGAAATGGAGTAAGGCCGGAGATTGGATCAAGACGTTT. This gives the protein CALWEKWSKAGDWIKTF.

For this clone: The amino acid sequence in TCRdb belongs to a much larger clone and departs from this DNA's translation at residue 3, likely a sequencing read error; the sequence shown is translated from the DNA. This chain connects TRGV5 to TRGJ1 or TRGJ2. Germline matching of the DNA provided the J gene here, since TCRdb leaves it blank. This CDR3 spans 14 amino acids. Per the germline V gene, CDR1 is VINAFY and CDR2 is YDVSNSKD. The CDR3 spells CASWDRDNYYKKLF. The CDR3 DNA follows: TGTGCCTCCTGGGACCGTGATAATTATTATAAGAAACTCTTT.

By proportion, this clone is medium-sized. Other DNA variants within this sample encode the same CDR3. V usage is TRGV4 and J usage is TRGJ1 or TRGJ2. Germline CDR1 is EGSTGY and CDR2 is YDSYTSSV. The V gene end was trimmed by 0 bases and the J gene end by 5 bases; junction bases not matched to a gene: 4. The CDR3 spans 13 residues. The CDR3 spells CATWDGHNYKKLF. The DNA of the CDR3 is TGTGCCACCTGGGATGGGCATAATTATAAGAAACTCTTT.

About this clone itself: This likely stems from a read error, as it lies one base from a far larger clone. Additional DNA sequences in this sample encode the identical CDR3. The chain couples TRGV9 to TRGJ1 or TRGJ2. The J gene, absent from TCRdb, was called here by matching the DNA to germline. CDR3 size: 9 residues. In germline, CDR1 is GITISATS, CDR2 ISYDGTV (reference sequence). The CDR3: CALYYKKLF. The CDR3 DNA reads as TGTGCTTTGTATTATAAGAAACTCTTT.

The table lists this clone with a few counts. A far larger clone is off by one base, so a read error is likely. The DNA is left out, because the CDR3 cannot be placed on it with certainty; the CDR3 is given as TCRdb lists it. This same CDR3 is encoded by further DNA sequences in the sample. J gene calling gave no result, while the V gene is TRGV9. Germline CDR1 GITISATS, CDR2 ISYDGTV (reference sequence). Both ends counted, the CDR3 spans 30 residues. The CDR3 reads CALWEQGLRNSLAVEQHLLSQVSIGRIQHF.

This clone was found many times. TCRdb's protein for this DNA is that of a much larger clone and differs from the translation at residue 13, likely a read error; the protein shown is the DNA translation. V gene TRGV9 combines with J gene TRGJP. Germline CDR1 is GITISATS and CDR2 is ISYDGTV (reference sequence). This CDR3 spans 15 amino acids. This chain's CDR3 is CALWSQELGKKIRVF. In nucleotides, the CDR3 is TGTGCCTTGTGGTCTCAAGAGTTGGGCAAAAAAATCAGGGTATTT.

This clone was counted ten times or more. The gene calls are TRGV4 and TRGJ1 or TRGJ2. The CDR3 runs to 13 residues. CDR1 and CDR2 from the germline V gene are EGSTGY and YDSYTSSV. V dropped 6 bases and J dropped 4; count of bases not matched to a gene: 9. In nucleotides, the CDR3 is TGTGCCACCTGGACAAACCCATATTATAAGAAACTCTTT. Translating gives CATWTNPYYKKLF.

This clone was picked up many times. TCRdb has a much larger clone's protein, which differs at residue 8 from the translation of this DNA, likely because of a read error; what is shown is the protein translated from the DNA. V and J are TRGV3 and TRGJ1 or TRGJ2. Assignment of the J gene here rests on matching the DNA to germline, because TCRdb gives none. The CDR3 is 11 amino acids. Germline CDR1 and CDR2: VTNTFY and YDVSTARD (reference sequence). The CDR3 reads CATWGYYRKLF. The DNA of the CDR3 is TGTGCCACCTGGGGGTATTATAGGAAACTCTTT.

This clone was counted only a few times. A far larger clone is just one base off, so this is likely a read error. The V call is TRGV8, the J call TRGJP1. The J gene was missing in TCRdb and was found by matching the end of the DNA to germline. This CDR3 region has 18 residues. The germline V gene encodes CDR1 VENAVY and CDR2 YDSYNSRV. Germline trimming cut 4 bases from V and 6 bases from J; bases unmatched to any gene: 20. Here the CDR3 reads CATWDRPLLESSGWFKIF. CDR3 nucleotides: TGTGCCACCTGGGACAGGCCTCTATTAGAGTCGTCTGGTTGGTTCAAGATATTT.

In its sample, this clone was seen many times. With only one base between it and a far larger clone, this is likely a read error. Other DNA sequences in the same sample also yield this CDR3. J is TRGJ1 or TRGJ2 and V is TRGV2. CDR1 EGSNGY and CDR2 YDSYNSKV come from the germline V gene. The CDR3 is 13 amino acids. The CDR3 spells CATWDGKGDKKLF. CDR3 nucleotide sequence: TGCGCCACCTGGGACGGGAAGGGCGATAAGAAACTCTTT.

This clone was detected only a few times. TCRdb's listed protein matches a much larger clone and diverges from this DNA's translation at residue 4, likely through a read error; the protein shown comes from the DNA. V is TRGV9 and J is TRGJ1 or TRGJ2. TCRdb does not report a J gene; here it was assigned by matching the DNA to germline references. The CDR3 has 14 residues. CDR1 and CDR2 from the germline V gene are GITISATS and ISYDGTV (reference sequence). The CDR3 sequence: CALREVVPGYKKLF. The CDR3 DNA follows: TGTGCCTTGCGGGAGGTGGTACCGGGGTATAAGAAACTCTTT.

As regards this clone: TCRdb attributes to this sequence the protein of a much larger clone, which differs from the DNA translation at residue 7; a read error is likely, and the protein displayed is translated from the DNA. This chain joins TRGV9 and TRGJP. The J gene is not listed in TCRdb, so it was assigned here from a DNA match to germline. This CDR3 region has 15 residues. Germline CDR1 GITISATS, CDR2 ISYDGTV (reference sequence). The ends lost 2 bases at V and 11 bases at J; junction bases unmatched: 6. The CDR3 DNA is TGTGCCTTGTGGGAGGCGGGGCTGGGCAAAAAAATCAAGGTATTT. The encoded protein is CALWEAGLGKKIKVF.

This clone has ten or more counts. The protein given by TCRdb reflects a much larger clone and differs at residue 13 from this DNA's translation, likely from a read error; the protein shown is the DNA's translation. No J gene was assigned, while the V gene was called as TRGV9. Germline lookup yields CDR1 GITISATS and CDR2 ISYDGTV (reference sequence). The CDR3 runs 15 residues. The CDR3 here is CALWSQELGKKIEVF. CDR3 coding DNA: TGTGCCTTGTGGTCTCAAGAGTTGGGCAAAAAAATCGAGGTATTT.

This clone appeared a few times. This likely came from a read error, as a far larger clone is one base away. The sample carries other DNA sequences with the same CDR3. The rearrangement uses TRGV4 and TRGJ1 or TRGJ2. TCRdb gives no J gene; it was assigned here by matching the DNA to germline. Germline CDR1 reads EGSTGY; CDR2 reads YDSYTSSV. With V trimmed by 1 base and J by 6 bases, 6 bases remained unmatched. The CDR3 has 13 residues. The CDR3 here is CATWDGELYKKLF. Here the CDR3 DNA reads TGTGCCACCTGGGATGGAGAACTTTATAAGAAACTCTTT.

This clone occurred many times. TCRdb's listed protein matches a much larger clone and diverges from this DNA's translation at residue 6, likely through a read error; the protein shown comes from the DNA. The chain uses TRGV3 and TRGJP1. The J gene comes from matching the DNA to germline here; TCRdb lacks it. The CDR3 runs to 15 residues. The junction had 10 bases not matched to a gene; V was cut back by 3 bases and J by 6 bases. Per germline, CDR1 VTNTFY and CDR2 YDVSTARD (reference sequence). The DNA of the CDR3 is TGTGCCACCTGGGACGGCCCCCTCCCTGGTTGGTTCAAGATATTT. This encodes CATWDGPLPGWFKIF.

Many counts were recorded for this clone. TCRdb shows a much larger clone's protein in place of this DNA's translation, and the two differ at residue 5, likely through a read error; the protein shown is translated from the DNA. The rearrangement joins TRGV9 to TRGJ1 or TRGJ2. V was clipped by 5 bases and J by 3 bases; unmatched bases: 13. Germline V lookup: CDR1 GITISATS, CDR2 ISYDGTV (reference sequence). This CDR3 spans 15 amino acids. This CDR3 reads CALWGGNLPYYKKLF. CDR3 DNA sequence: TGTGCCTTGTGGGGGGGGAACCTACCTTATTATAAGAAACTCTTT.

For this clone: A single base is all that separates this from a far larger clone, so a read error is likely. The same CDR3 is also encoded by other DNA sequences in this sample. CDR3 region: CATWDGQRGWKLF. The CDR3, as DNA: TGTGCCACCTGGGATGGGCAGAGGGGTTGGAAACTCTTT. V gene TRGV4 combines with J gene TRGJ1 or TRGJ2. The J gene is not listed in TCRdb, so it was assigned here from a DNA match to germline. Trimming at V came to 0 bases and at J to 12 bases, leaving 11 bases not matched to a gene. Germline values: CDR1 EGSTGY, CDR2 YDSYTSSV. This CDR3 is built from 13 residues.

In its sample, this clone is medium-sized. The sample holds other DNA sequences that translate to the same CDR3. The chain joins TRGV2 to TRGJ1 or TRGJ2. CDR1 and CDR2 (germline): EGSNGY, YDSYNSKV. The junction had 10 bases not matched to a gene; V was cut back by 1 base and J by 7 bases. CDR3 length: 14 amino acids. CDR3 sequence: CATWDGSTAYKKLF. CDR3 sequence (DNA): TGTGCCACCTGGGACGGCTCGACCGCCTATAAGAAACTCTTT.

Of note for this clone: It is unclear where the CDR3 begins or ends on the DNA, so no DNA is shown, and the CDR3 is as TCRdb lists it. The V gene is TRGV9, but the J gene lacks a call. Germline V gene lookup returns CDR1 GITISATS and CDR2 ISYDGTV (reference sequence). The CDR3 comprises 32 residues, both ends counted. The CDR3 reads CALWRCDIIIRNSLAVEQHLLSQVSIGRIQHF.

Remarks on this clone: Being one base from a much bigger clone, this may be a read error. J is TRGJ1 or TRGJ2 and V is TRGV8. In the absence of a J gene in TCRdb, the DNA was matched to germline to assign it here. CDR1 and CDR2 from the germline V gene are VENAVY and YDSYNSRV. The CDR3 has 14 amino acids. The CDR3, as DNA: TGTGCCACCTGGGACCCTAAGAATTACTATAAGAAACTCTTT. Its protein product is CATWDPKNYYKKLF.

A word on this clone: A far larger clone is only one base removed, so a read error is likely. Within the sample, other DNA sequences also encode this same CDR3. V gene TRGV9 was called; the J gene was not. Germline lookup yields CDR1 GITISATS and CDR2 ISYDGTV (reference sequence). CDR3 length equals 14 residues. This chain's CDR3 is CALWEVHGDWIKTF. CDR3 sequence (DNA): TGTGCCTTGTGGGAGGTGCACGGTGATTGGATCAAGACATTT.

The table lists this clone with many counts. A read error likely explains why the TCRdb protein, taken from a much larger clone, differs from this DNA's translation at residue 6; the protein shown is translated from the DNA. The V gene is TRGV2, but the J gene lacks a call. The CDR3 sequence is 14 residues long. Per germline, CDR1 EGSNGY and CDR2 YDSYNSKV. CDR3 nucleotides: TGTGCCACCTGGGACGTATACGTTAAAGGCTTTCAGCTCTTT. Protein: CATWDVYVKGFQLF.